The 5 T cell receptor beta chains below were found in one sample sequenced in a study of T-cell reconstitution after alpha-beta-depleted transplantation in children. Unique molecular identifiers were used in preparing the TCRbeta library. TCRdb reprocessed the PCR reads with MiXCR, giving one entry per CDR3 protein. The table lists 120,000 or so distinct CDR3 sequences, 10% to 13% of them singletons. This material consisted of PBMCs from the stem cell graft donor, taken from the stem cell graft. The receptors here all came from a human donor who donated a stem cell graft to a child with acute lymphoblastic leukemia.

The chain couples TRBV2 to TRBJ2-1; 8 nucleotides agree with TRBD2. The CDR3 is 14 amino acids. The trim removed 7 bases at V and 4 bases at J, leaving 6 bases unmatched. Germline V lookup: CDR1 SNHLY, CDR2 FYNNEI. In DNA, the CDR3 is TGTGCCAGCAACGGGGGGGCCCTATACAATGAGCAGTTCTTC. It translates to CASNGGALYNEQFF.

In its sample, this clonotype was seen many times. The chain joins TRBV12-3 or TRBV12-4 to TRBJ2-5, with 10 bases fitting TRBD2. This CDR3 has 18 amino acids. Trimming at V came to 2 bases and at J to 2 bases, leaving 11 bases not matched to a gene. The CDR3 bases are TGTGCCAGCAGTTTAACTCTAGGGTCTAGCGGGAGTCAAGAGACCCAGTACTTC. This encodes CASSLTLGSSGSQETQYF.

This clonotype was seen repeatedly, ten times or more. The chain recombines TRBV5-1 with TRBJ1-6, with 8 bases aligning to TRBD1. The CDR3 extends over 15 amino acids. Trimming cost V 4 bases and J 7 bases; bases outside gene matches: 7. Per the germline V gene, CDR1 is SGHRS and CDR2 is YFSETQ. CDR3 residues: CASSRTTGENSPLHF. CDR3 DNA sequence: TGCGCCAGCAGCCGGACGACAGGGGAGAATTCACCCCTCCACTTT.

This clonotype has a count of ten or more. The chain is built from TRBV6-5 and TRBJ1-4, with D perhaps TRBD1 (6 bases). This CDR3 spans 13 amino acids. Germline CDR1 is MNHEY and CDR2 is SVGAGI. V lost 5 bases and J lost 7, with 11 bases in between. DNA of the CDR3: TGTGCCAGCAGTCCAGGGGCCAGTGAAAAACTGTTTTTT. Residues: CASSPGASEKLFF.

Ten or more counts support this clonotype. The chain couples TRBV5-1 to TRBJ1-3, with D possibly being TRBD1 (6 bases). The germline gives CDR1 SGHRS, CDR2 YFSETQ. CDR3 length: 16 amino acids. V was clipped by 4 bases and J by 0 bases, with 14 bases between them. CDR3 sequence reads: CASSAGHVNSGNTIYF. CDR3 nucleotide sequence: TGCGCCAGCAGCGCGGGACACGTCAACTCTGGAAACACCATATATTTT. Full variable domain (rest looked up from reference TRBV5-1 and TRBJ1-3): KAGVTQTPRYLIKTRGQQVTLSCSPISGHRSVSWYQQTPGQGLQFLFEYFSETQRNKGNFPGRFSGRQFSNSRSEMNVSTLELGDSALYLCASSAGHVNSGNTIYFGEGSWLTVV.